The 19 T cell receptor beta chains reported below all come from one sample, sequenced in a study of T cell repertoires in cytomegalovirus infection. TCRdb fed the reads into MiXCR, producing one record per CDR3 protein. The sample has 200,000 or so distinct CDR3 sequences, 28% seen once. The material sequenced was PBMCs. The origin of the receptors is a human donor in good health (CMV status not recorded). Some clones in this sample may be carry-over from other donors' samples.

At least ten counts were recorded for this clonotype. The V gene is TRBV12-3 or TRBV12-4, the J gene TRBJ1-1, with 8 bases aligning to TRBD1. Germline trimming cut 5 bases from V and 2 bases from J; bases unmatched to any gene: 7. The CDR3 has 15 residues. CDR3 sequence reads: CASSLGTGANTEAFF. The CDR3 nucleotides are TGTGCCAGCAGTCTAGGGACAGGAGCCAACACTGAAGCTTTCTTT.

The chain combines TRBV6-5 with TRBJ2-1; 10 nucleotides match TRBD2. Per the germline V gene, CDR1 is MNHEY and CDR2 is SVGAGI. The ends lost 5 bases at V and 12 bases at J; junction bases unmatched: 4. There are 12 residues in the CDR3. The CDR3 DNA sequence: TGTGCCAGCAGTGCAACTAGCGGGACGCAGTTCTTC. It translates to CASSATSGTQFF.

The chain carries TRBV20-1 and TRBJ2-1, with 7 bases lining up with TRBD2. CDR3 length: 13 residues. CDR1 is DFQATT, CDR2 SNEGSKA, per germline (reference sequence). Germline trimming cut 3 bases from V and 5 bases from J; bases unmatched to any gene: 4. The CDR3 protein is CSASWRGNNEQFF. The CDR3 bases are TGCAGTGCTAGTTGGCGGGGGAACAATGAGCAGTTCTTC.

About this clonotype: Since a much larger clone is just one base distant, this may be a read error. The V gene is TRBV7-2, the J gene TRBJ2-2, with 10 bases identical to TRBD2. The CDR3 has 15 residues. J lost 4 bases, V lost 6 bases, and 5 bases had no gene match. Germline V gene sequence: CDR1 SGHTA, CDR2 FQGNSA. This CDR3 reads CASRSSGRPTGELFF. CDR3 sequence (DNA): TGTGCCAGCAGAAGTAGCGGGAGGCCCACCGGGGAGCTGTTTTTT.

This clonotype was counted at least ten times. The rearrangement uses TRBV27 and TRBJ1-1; D call uncertain. The CDR3 covers 11 residues. CDR1 is MNHEY, CDR2 SMNVEV, per germline (reference sequence). Trimming stripped 6 bases from V and 3 bases from J, with 5 bases between. The CDR3 DNA sequence: TGTGCCAGCAGAAGTTACACTGAAGCTTTCTTT. This codes for CASRSYTEAFF.

This chain joins TRBV27 and TRBJ1-1; D unresolved. Trimming shortened V by 3 bases and J by 3 bases, and 20 bases separated the two germline ends. The CDR3 has 17 amino acids. CDR1 and CDR2 (germline): MNHEY, SMNVEV (reference sequence). The CDR3 spells CASSFRPSYRAYTEAFF. The DNA for the CDR3 is TGTGCCAGCAGTTTCCGCCCATCCTACAGAGCTTACACTGAAGCTTTCTTT.

The sample holds a few counts of this clonotype. CDR3 bases: TGCAGCGTTCAGGGGAGCTATGGCTACACCTTC. Its translation is CSVQGSYGYTF. This chain joins TRBV29-1 and TRBJ1-2; maybe TRBD1 (6 bases). Trimming cost V 5 bases and J 4 bases, with 8 bases left between them. The germline CDR1 and CDR2 sequences are SQVTM and ANQGSEA. The CDR3 runs to 11 residues.

This clonotype was found a few times. The chain carries TRBV6-2 or TRBV6-3 and TRBJ1-6; D uncertain. CDR1 and CDR2 (germline): MNHEY, SVGEGT. The CDR3 consists of 11 residues. Trimming took 4 bases from V and 10 from J, leaving 5 bases between them. The CDR3 nucleotides are TGTGCCAGCAGTTTTGGGTCACCCCTCCACTTT. It encodes CASSFGSPLHF.

This clonotype was observed a handful of times. The chain uses TRBV7-2 and TRBJ2-1; possible D gene TRBD2, 6 bases. The V gene lost 6 bases and the J gene lost 7 bases, with 13 bases spanning the gap. Germline V gene data show CDR1 as SGHTA and CDR2 as FQGNSA. The CDR3 has 13 amino acids. CDR3 nucleotides: TGTGCCAGCAGGGGAGGAGGCGGGAATGAGCAGTTCTTC. Amino acids: CASRGGGGNEQFF.

This clonotype was counted ten times or more. This chain links TRBV7-6 with TRBJ2-7; tentatively, D is TRBD2 (6 bases). Trimming took off 1 base at V and 2 bases at J, with 12 bases between the two ends. Germline-derived CDR1 and CDR2 are SGHVS and FNYEAQ. CDR3 size: 15 residues. The CDR3 loop reads CASSLDGSGPYEQYF. CDR3 sequence (DNA): TGTGCCAGCAGCTTAGATGGTAGCGGCCCCTACGAGCAGTACTTC.

The chain recombines TRBV12-3 or TRBV12-4 with TRBJ2-5; TRBD2 matches 8 bases. The CDR3 is 15 residues long. The V and J ends lost 5 bases and 7 bases, in that order; junction bases with no gene match: 12. The CDR3 reads CASSPVGGGRGTQYF. The CDR3 DNA sequence: TGTGCCAGCAGTCCCGTAGGCGGGGGGCGAGGGACCCAGTACTTC.

The chain joins TRBV5-4 to TRBJ2-6, with 7 bases aligning to TRBD1. CDR1 SGHNT and CDR2 YYREEE come from the germline V gene (reference sequence). The CDR3 has 16 residues. The ends lost 0 bases at V and 2 bases at J; junction bases unmatched: 2. This chain's CDR3 is CASSLGTGAGANVLTF. The DNA for the CDR3 is TGTGCCAGCAGCTTGGGGACAGGCGCTGGGGCCAACGTCCTGACTTTC.

The chain carries TRBV7-2 and TRBJ1-2, with D possibly being TRBD1 (5 bases). Trimming took off 4 bases at V and 4 bases at J, with 16 bases between the two ends. The germline V gene has CDR1 SGHTA and CDR2 FQGNSA. CDR3 length equals 15 residues. The CDR3 is CASSSSQGSLYGYTF. Written as DNA, the CDR3 is TGTGCCAGCAGCTCTAGTCAGGGAAGCCTCTATGGCTACACCTTC.

This clonotype has just a few counts. The rearrangement links TRBV30 to TRBJ1-6; no firm D call. Trimming cost V 6 bases and J 4 bases, with 10 bases left between them. The CDR3 is made up of 13 amino acids. Germline CDR1 GTSNPN, CDR2 SVGIG (reference sequence). The CDR3 DNA follows: TGTGCCTGTTCCTCAGGATATAATTCACCCCTCCACTTT. Translation: CACSSGYNSPLHF.

This clonotype was seen a handful of times. The gene calls are TRBV19 and TRBJ2-1, with D uncertain. The CDR3 covers 15 residues. Looked up from germline, CDR1 is LNHDA and CDR2 is SQIVND (reference sequence). V lost 3 bases, J lost 4 bases, and 13 bases lay in between. DNA for the CDR3: TGTGCCAGTAGTATTGGCCCAACACCTTACAATGAGCAGTTCTTC. It specifies CASSIGPTPYNEQFF. Full variable domain (missing parts from reference TRBV19 and TRBJ2-1): DGGITQSPKYLFRKEGQNVTLSCEQNLNHDAMYWYRQDPGQGLRLIYYSQIVNDFQKGDIAEGYSVSREKKESFPLTVTSAQKNPTAFYLCASSIGPTPYNEQFFGPGTRLTVL.

The chain has TRBV5-1 and TRBJ2-3; D is unclear. Trimming shortened V by 4 bases and J by 2 bases, and 17 bases separated the two germline ends. The CDR3 is 16 residues long. Germline V CDR1 and CDR2: SGHRS, YFSETQ. In nucleotides, the CDR3 is TGCGCCAGCAGCGTGGGTGAAGGTGTGTCCACAGATACGCAGTATTTT. It yields the protein CASSVGEGVSTDTQYF. Full variable domain (remainder filled in from reference TRBV5-1 and TRBJ2-3): KAGVTQTPRYLIKTRGQQVTLSCSPISGHRSVSWYQQTPGQGLQFLFEYFSETQRNKGNFPGRFSGRQFSNSRSEMNVSTLELGDSALYLCASSVGEGVSTDTQYFGPGTRLTVL.

The chain has TRBV7-9 and TRBJ1-1; D possibly corresponds to TRBD1 (5 bases). V lost 4 bases and J lost 6, with 12 bases in between. Germline lookup yields CDR1 SEHNR and CDR2 FQNEAQ (reference sequence). The length of the CDR3 is 13 residues. The CDR3 DNA is TGTGCCAGCAGCTCTGGGGGGGTCGCTGAAGCTTTCTTT. Its protein is CASSSGGVAEAFF.

This clonotype was picked up a small number of times. The chain has TRBV6-1 and TRBJ2-1; TRBD2 agrees at 12 bases. Trimming at V came to 4 bases and at J to 12 bases, leaving 10 bases not matched to a gene. Germline V CDR1 and CDR2: MNHNS, SASEGT. The CDR3 is 15 residues long. CDR3 nucleotides: TGTGCCAGCAGTGCCGGACTAGCGGGAACTTTTGGGCAGTTCTTC. Translating it yields CASSAGLAGTFGQFF.

The chain links TRBV29-1 to TRBJ2-1; D is ambiguous. V shed 5 bases and J shed 0 bases, with 2 bases lying between them. Germline loops: CDR1 SQVTM, CDR2 ANQGSEA. The CDR3 length is 11 residues. In DNA form, the CDR3 reads TGCAGCGTTCCCTCCTACAATGAGCAGTTCTTC. Amino acid sequence: CSVPSYNEQFF.